Presented here are 27 T cell receptor beta chains from one specimen sequenced in a study of blood T cell repertoires in COVID-19. The table came from immunoSEQ multiplex PCR; TCRdb's copy has only in-frame clones and leaves some out. The sample records hundreds of thousands of clones, 75% to 90% being singletons. Specimen: PBMCs or T cells enriched from blood (not recorded which). The source is a man younger than 40 who had recovered from COVID-19.

The V call is TRBV6-7, the J call TRBJ2-7; D is unclear. Being an ORF, TRBV6-7 has a function that is uncertain. The CDR3 loop spans 14 amino acids. Trimming shortened V by 4 bases and J by 3 bases, and 13 bases separated the two germline ends. The CDR3 here is CASSLQWPSYEQYF. The CDR3 region has the DNA TGTGCCAGCAGTTTACAGTGGCCAAGCTACGAGCAGTACTTC.

The V and J genes are TRBV24-1 and TRBJ2-7; tentatively, D is TRBD1 (6 bases). Germline V gene sequence: CDR1 KGHDR, CDR2 SFDVKD. The V end was cut by 3 bases, the J end by 3 bases, with 11 bases between. This CDR3 is 14 amino acids long. CDR3 sequence reads: CATSDTGHLYEQYF. Written as DNA, the CDR3 is TGTGCCACCAGTGATACGGGACATCTCTACGAGCAGTACTTC.

This clone appeared once. V and J are TRBV28 and TRBJ1-1; the D is unclear. Germline lookup yields CDR1 MDHEN and CDR2 SYDVKM. The CDR3 totals 11 residues. V was shortened by 5 bases and J by 11 bases, with 12 bases between the two germline ends. The CDR3 spells CASSQQLNAFF. The CDR3 nucleotides read TGTGCCAGCAGTCAACAGTTGAACGCTTTCTTT. Using reference TRBV28 and TRBJ1-1 for the parts outside the CDR3, the full variable domain is DVKVTQSSRYLVKRTGEKVFLECVQDMDHENMFWYRQDPGLGLRLIYFSYDVKMKEKGDIPEGYSVSREKKERFSLILESASTNQTSMYLCASSQQLNAFFGQGTRLTVV.

The chain is built from TRBV19 and TRBJ1-2; 9 bases agree with TRBD1. The junction had 9 bases not matched to a gene; V was cut back by 0 bases and J by 4 bases. The CDR3 is 17 amino acids. Germline CDR1 reads LNHDA; CDR2 reads SQIVND (reference sequence). The CDR3 is CASSIDRYRGLGYGYTF. CDR3 sequence (DNA): TGTGCCAGTAGTATAGATCGGTACAGGGGGCTTGGCTATGGCTACACCTTC.

A remark on this clone: An end of the junction differs from the germline gene, which may be a read error. The rearrangement joins TRBV7-7 to TRBJ2-5; 14 nucleotides match TRBD2. CDR3 size: 17 residues. Germline V gives CDR1 SSHAT, CDR2 FNYEAQ (reference sequence). CDR3 DNA: TGTGCTAGCAGCTTAGCGACTAGCGGGAGGGCCAGGGAGACCCAGTACTTC. Translated, it gives CASSLATSGRARETQYF. Combining the CDR3 with reference TRBV7-7 and TRBJ2-5 gives the whole variable domain GAGVSQSPRYKVTKRGQDVTLRCDPISSHATLYWYQQALGQGPEFLTYFNYEAQPDKSGLPSDRFSAERPEGSISTLTIQRTEQRDSAMYRCASSLATSGRARETQYFGPGTRLLVL.

This chain uses TRBV11-2 with TRBJ2-1; 7 bases fit TRBD1. This CDR3 has 14 residues. V gave up 4 bases and J gave up 8 bases; unmatched junction bases: 8. CDR1 and CDR2 (germline): SGHAT, FQNNGV. The DNA for the CDR3 is TGTGCCAGCAGCTCCCTTCGACAGGGCGATGAGCAGTTCTTC. Protein product: CASSSLRQGDEQFF.

This clone was recorded a few times. The J gene is TRBJ1-4, the V gene TRBV7-8, with TRBD1 identical over 7 bases. The V segment lost 5 bases and the J segment 7 bases; nucleotides outside the gene matches: 1. The germline gives CDR1 SGHVS, CDR2 FQNEAQ. The CDR3 is made up of 12 amino acids. The CDR3 loop reads CASSRQGEKLFF. The CDR3 DNA sequence: TGTGCCAGCAGCCGACAGGGTGAAAAACTGTTTTTT.

A word on this clone: Relative to the germline gene, one junction end is altered; a read error may explain this. The chain couples TRBV11-1 to TRBJ2-7; 9 positions agree with TRBD2. This CDR3 is 14 amino acids long. Germline lookup yields CDR1 SGHAT and CDR2 FQDESV (reference sequence). The CDR3 DNA is TGTGCCAGCAGCATAGCGGGAGTCTTGTACGAGCAGTACTTC. Its translation is CASSIAGVLYEQYF.

The V and J genes are TRBV27 and TRBJ1-6; a weak D match, TRBD1 (6 bases). The CDR3 totals 16 residues. Germline V lookup: CDR1 MNHEY, CDR2 SMNVEV (reference sequence). V lost 6 bases and J lost 0, with 12 bases in between. CDR3 in amino acids: CASRVDRSSYNSPLHF. The CDR3 nucleotides read TGTGCCAGCAGGGTAGACAGGAGCTCCTATAATTCACCCCTCCACTTT.

The chain combines TRBV10-3 with TRBJ1-4; 9 bases fit TRBD1. In germline, CDR1 is ENHRY, CDR2 SYGVKD. The CDR3 consists of 14 residues. Trimming took 4 bases from V and 8 from J; bases not matched to a gene: 5. CDR3 region: CAISAGTGREKLFF. The CDR3 DNA reads as TGTGCCATCAGTGCGGGGACAGGGAGGGAAAAACTGTTTTTT.

This clone was recorded once. This chain joins TRBV10-3 and TRBJ2-7; TRBD2 is a possible D gene (5 bases). The CDR3 covers 13 residues. V dropped 7 bases and J dropped 3 bases, with 13 bases sitting between them. Germline-derived CDR1 and CDR2 are ENHRY and SYGVKD. The CDR3 DNA follows: TGTGCCATCACGGACTCCCCGGGCTACGAGCAGTACTTC. Translation gives CAITDSPGYEQYF.

The chain has TRBV6-6 and TRBJ1-3; a possible D gene is TRBD1 (6 bases). This CDR3 has 15 residues. Per the germline V gene, CDR1 is MNHNY and CDR2 is SVGAGI (reference sequence). The germline V and J ends were trimmed by 2 bases and 3 bases, with 11 bases remaining between them. This CDR3 reads CASSYQGQVGNTIYF. CDR3 nucleotides: TGTGCCAGCAGTTACCAGGGGCAGGTTGGAAACACCATATATTTT.

This clone has just one count. This chain uses TRBV2 with TRBJ1-2, with TRBD1 as a possible D gene (5 bases). The CDR3 totals 13 residues. V was cut by 6 bases and J by 8 bases, with 16 bases left in between. Germline V gene data show CDR1 as SNHLY and CDR2 as FYNNEI. CDR3 sequence reads: CASSVRAEGGYTF. The CDR3 coding sequence is TGTGCCAGCAGCGTAAGGGCGGAGGGGGGCTACACCTTC.

This rearrangement joins TRBV14 to TRBJ2-1; 11 bases are shared with TRBD2. J lost 6 bases, V lost 3 bases, and 4 bases had no gene match. The germline V gene encodes CDR1 SGHDN and CDR2 FVKESK. The CDR3 covers 15 residues. The CDR3 DNA reads as TGTGCCAGCAGCCAGGGGACTAGCGGCATCAATGAGCAGTTCTTC. Translating it yields CASSQGTSGINEQFF.

This chain uses TRBV9 with TRBJ2-1; TRBD2 aligns across 9 bases. This CDR3 comprises 17 residues. Germline lookup yields CDR1 SGDLS and CDR2 YYNGEE. V lost 0 bases to trimming and J lost 6 bases; unmatched junction nucleotides: 10. CDR3 DNA sequence: TGTGCCAGCAGCGTAGGTAGTGTAGCGGGAGTAAGCAATGAGCAGTTCTTC. Amino acid sequence: CASSVGSVAGVSNEQFF.

This sequence joins TRBV5-5 and TRBJ1-5, with 9 bases lining up with TRBD1. Germline V gene sequence: CDR1 SGHKS, CDR2 YYEKEE (reference sequence). This CDR3 region has 15 residues. Losses at the gene ends were 4 bases for V and 0 bases for J; bases not matched to a gene: 2. CDR3 DNA: TGTGCCAGCAGCCGGACAGGGGATAGCAATCAGCCCCAGCATTTT. Protein sequence: CASSRTGDSNQPQHF.

CDR3 loop: CASSVDIANSPLHF. The CDR3 DNA reads TGTGCCAGCAGCGTAGACATAGCTAATTCACCCCTCCACTTT. This chain connects TRBV9 to TRBJ1-6, with no clear D. V was trimmed by 0 bases and J by 6 bases, leaving 7 bases between them. Germline CDR1 reads SGDLS; CDR2 reads YYNGEE. The CDR3 spans 14 residues.

CDR3 region: CSVIGGSYEQYF. CDR3 in DNA: TGCAGCGTGATCGGCGGAAGCTACGAGCAGTACTTC. The gene calls are TRBV29-1 and TRBJ2-7, with D uncertain. The germline V gene has CDR1 SQVTM and CDR2 ANQGSEA. The V and J ends lost 6 bases and 3 bases respectively, with 12 bases between them. The CDR3 has 12 amino acids.

This chain uses TRBV28 with TRBJ1-5, with 7 positions matching TRBD1. CDR1 and CDR2 from the germline V gene are MDHEN and SYDVKM. This CDR3 contains 15 residues. The trim removed 5 bases at V and 6 bases at J, leaving 10 bases unmatched. CDR3 in DNA: TGTGCCAGCAGTGTTGACAGGGAAAGGAGTCAGCCCCAGCATTTT. Protein: CASSVDRERSQPQHF.

The chain employs TRBV20-1 and TRBJ2-7; D is unresolved. V lost 3 bases to trimming and J lost 3 bases, with 6 bases between them. CDR1 DFQATT and CDR2 SNEGSKA come from the germline V gene (reference sequence). The CDR3 totals 11 residues. DNA for the CDR3: TGCAGTGCTAGTTCCAACTACGAGCAGTACTTC. Translating it yields CSASSNYEQYF.

This clone was detected only a few times. The rearrangement links TRBV6-1 to TRBJ2-1, with 8 bases fitting TRBD2. Per germline, CDR1 MNHNS and CDR2 SASEGT. The V gene end was trimmed by 0 bases and the J gene end by 4 bases; junction bases not matched to a gene: 5. CDR3 length: 16 amino acids. This chain's CDR3 is CASSEAAGLGYNEQFF. CDR3 DNA sequence: TGTGCCAGCAGTGAAGCGGCGGGACTAGGGTACAATGAGCAGTTCTTC.

This chain connects TRBV4-1 to TRBJ2-1; 9 bases match TRBD1. The J segment lost 4 bases and the V segment lost 3 bases, leaving 7 bases of the junction unmatched. Looked up from germline, CDR1 is MGHRA and CDR2 is YSYEKL. The CDR3 runs to 16 residues. CDR3: CASSQSTGGAYNEQFF. The CDR3 DNA is TGCGCCAGCAGCCAGTCCACAGGGGGCGCGTACAATGAGCAGTTCTTC.

The table lists this clone with a few counts. The CDR3 DNA sequence: TGTGCCAGCAGCTTGGGGGGGGGAGTCGTGTCCTACGAGCAGTACTTC. Translating gives CASSLGGGVVSYEQYF. This rearrangement joins TRBV5-4 to TRBJ2-7; 7 bases line up with TRBD2. The ends lost 0 bases at V and 1 base at J; junction bases unmatched: 7. Germline V gene sequence: CDR1 SGHNT, CDR2 YYREEE (reference sequence). The CDR3 extends over 16 amino acids.

V is TRBV5-1 and J is TRBJ2-5, with 9 bases fitting TRBD1. Germline loops: CDR1 SGHRS, CDR2 YFSETQ. The CDR3 has 14 amino acids. Germline trimming cut 4 bases from V and 5 bases from J; bases unmatched to any gene: 6. Here the CDR3 reads CASSPGTGRETQYF. DNA of the CDR3: TGCGCCAGCAGCCCGGGGACAGGGAGGGAGACCCAGTACTTC. The full variable domain, completed using reference TRBV5-1 and TRBJ2-5, is KAGVTQTPRYLIKTRGQQVTLSCSPISGHRSVSWYQQTPGQGLQFLFEYFSETQRNKGNFPGRFSGRQFSNSRSEMNVSTLELGDSALYLCASSPGTGRETQYFGPGTRLLVL.

The J gene is TRBJ1-4, the V gene TRBV6-1; D possibly corresponds to TRBD1 (5 bases). V was shortened by 3 bases and J by 7 bases, with 12 bases between the two germline ends. Per the germline V gene, CDR1 is MNHNS and CDR2 is SASEGT. This CDR3 has 14 residues. The CDR3 DNA follows: TGTGCCAGCAGTGATCGCGGGACGTCTGAAAAACTGTTTTTT. Residues: CASSDRGTSEKLFF.

J is TRBJ1-2 and V is TRBV7-2, with TRBD1 matching 8 bases. The CDR3 extends over 15 amino acids. In germline, CDR1 is SGHTA, CDR2 FQGNSA. V lost 6 bases, J lost 4 bases, and 10 bases stayed unmatched. Written as DNA, the CDR3 is TGTGCCAGCAGACCTACCGGGACAGGTCCCTATGGCTACACCTTC. It yields the protein CASRPTGTGPYGYTF.

V is TRBV2 and J is TRBJ2-7; possible D gene TRBD2, 5 bases. This CDR3 region has 15 residues. The V gene's germline CDR1 is SNHLY and CDR2 FYNNEI. V was pared by 6 bases and J by 1 base, with 16 bases between. This CDR3 reads CASSPFYGESYEQYF. The CDR3, as DNA: TGTGCCAGCAGCCCATTCTACGGGGAATCCTACGAGCAGTACTTC.